Shown below are 4 T cell receptor beta chains from a single sample sequenced in a study of radiotherapy plus CTLA-4 blockade in lung cancer. Clones were read by immunoSEQ multiplex PCR, and TCRdb kept only the in-frame ones, dropping some. This sample carries about 25,000 clones, 60% to 85% of them seen once, and the ten largest clones take around 3.1%. The source was peripheral blood, collected from a patient treated with radiotherapy plus ipilimumab. These receptor sequences come from a human donor with non-small cell lung cancer whose response to radiotherapy plus ipilimumab could not be evaluated.

The chain employs TRBV19 and TRBJ2-5, with 9 bases lining up with TRBD2. V was pared by 1 base and J by 1 base, with 7 bases of the junction left unmatched. In germline, CDR1 is LNHDA, CDR2 SQIVND (reference sequence). The CDR3 contains 17 residues. CDR3 in DNA: TGTGCCAGTAGTATAGCCGTGACTAGCGGACCCCAAGAGACCCAGTACTTC. It specifies CASSIAVTSGPQETQYF.

This clone was counted only a few times. V gene TRBV7-7 combines with J gene TRBJ2-1; 7 bases fit TRBD2. This CDR3 comprises 14 residues. Germline CDR1 reads SSHAT; CDR2 reads FNYEAQ (reference sequence). Trimming cost V 0 bases and J 6 bases; bases outside gene matches: 2. The CDR3 here is CASSLAGGSNEQFF. The CDR3 coding sequence is TGTGCCAGCAGCTTAGCGGGAGGGTCCAATGAGCAGTTCTTC.

The CDR3 DNA follows: TGTGCCAGCTCACCAGGGACTAGGGGACCTTACGAGCAGTACTTC. It is translated as CASSPGTRGPYEQYF. This sequence joins TRBV18 and TRBJ2-7; 8 bases match TRBD2. Germline V gene lookup returns CDR1 KGHSH and CDR2 LQKENI. J gave up 4 bases and V 2 bases, and 7 bases lay outside the gene matches. This CDR3 spans 15 amino acids.

The chain combines TRBV9 with TRBJ2-7, with 8 bases matching TRBD1. The CDR3 runs to 14 residues. Trimming took 0 bases from V and 5 from J; bases not matched to a gene: 4. Germline V gene sequence: CDR1 SGDLS, CDR2 YYNGEE. The CDR3 is CASSVDGDRHEQYF. The CDR3 DNA reads TGTGCCAGCAGCGTAGATGGGGACAGGCACGAGCAGTACTTC. Variable domain in full (rest from reference TRBV9 and TRBJ2-7): DSGVTQTPKHLITATGQRVTLRCSPRSGDLSVYWYQQSLDQGLQFLIQYYNGEERAKGNILERFSAQQFPDLHSELNLSSLELGDSALYFCASSVDGDRHEQYFGPGTRLTVT.